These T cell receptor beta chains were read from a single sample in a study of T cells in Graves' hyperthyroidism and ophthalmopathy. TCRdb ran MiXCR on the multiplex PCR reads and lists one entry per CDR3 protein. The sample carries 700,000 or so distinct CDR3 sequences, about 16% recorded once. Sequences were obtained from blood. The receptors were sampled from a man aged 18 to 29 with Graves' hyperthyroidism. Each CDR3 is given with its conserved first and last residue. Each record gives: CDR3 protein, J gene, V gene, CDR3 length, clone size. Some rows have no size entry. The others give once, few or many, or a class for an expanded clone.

CDR3aa: CASSPGTSGAEAFF; j_gene: TRBJ1-1; v_gene: TRBV12-3/TRBV12-4; len: 14; abundance: few
CDR3aa: CASSVPEKQGFSYEQYF; j_gene: TRBJ2-7; v_gene: TRBV6-4; len: 17; abundance: few
CDR3aa: CASTTGTFGYEQYF; j_gene: TRBJ2-7; v_gene: TRBV5-1; len: 14; abundance: many
CDR3aa: CASSLARMNTEASF; j_gene: TRBJ1-1; v_gene: TRBV5-4; len: 14; abundance: .
CDR3aa: CSAREAWRQETQYF; j_gene: TRBJ2-5; v_gene: TRBV20-1; len: 14; abundance: many
CDR3aa: CSARDLGEGNSDSPLHF; j_gene: TRBJ1-6; v_gene: TRBV20-1; len: 17; abundance: few
CDR3aa: CATSRVADTQYF; j_gene: TRBJ2-3; v_gene: TRBV15; len: 12; abundance: many
CDR3aa: CASSEVAFDTGELFF; j_gene: TRBJ2-2; v_gene: TRBV2; len: 15; abundance: many
CDR3aa: CASGLVMTGGRYNEQFF; j_gene: TRBJ2-1; v_gene: TRBV12-5; len: 17; abundance: many
CDR3aa: CSASRQTYEQYF; j_gene: TRBJ2-7; v_gene: TRBV20-1; len: 12; abundance: many
CDR3aa: CSVVGSTATYEQYF; j_gene: TRBJ2-7; v_gene: TRBV29-1; len: 14; abundance: many
CDR3aa: CASSLIPFLTSGSSNEQFF; j_gene: TRBJ2-1; v_gene: TRBV5-5; len: 19; abundance: .
CDR3aa: CASSMGAGTQYF; j_gene: TRBJ2-3; v_gene: TRBV19; len: 12; abundance: .
CDR3aa: CASSLDLEGYTF; j_gene: TRBJ1-2; v_gene: TRBV5-5; len: 12; abundance: few
CDR3aa: CASSLAKGATTNEKLFF; j_gene: TRBJ1-4; v_gene: TRBV7-2; len: 17; abundance: .
CDR3aa: CASSARTGGLQPQHF; j_gene: TRBJ1-5; v_gene: TRBV2; len: 15; abundance: many
CDR3aa: CASNLEDDSYEQYF; j_gene: TRBJ2-7; v_gene: TRBV7-9; len: 14; abundance: few
CDR3aa: CASSAGQGQETQYF; j_gene: TRBJ2-5; v_gene: TRBV9; len: 14; abundance: many
CDR3aa: CSARVGKGPGINEKLFF; j_gene: TRBJ1-4; v_gene: TRBV20-1; len: 17; abundance: .
CDR3aa: CASHRLAGVRETQYF; j_gene: TRBJ2-5; v_gene: TRBV28; len: 15; abundance: many
CDR3aa: CSVRDTFYTDTQYF; j_gene: TRBJ2-3; v_gene: TRBV29-1; len: 14; abundance: few
CDR3aa: CAKKRLQETQYF; j_gene: TRBJ2-5; v_gene: TRBV19; len: 12; abundance: .
CDR3aa: CASSLVAPTFYTDTQYF; j_gene: TRBJ2-3; v_gene: TRBV7-6; len: 17; abundance: many
CDR3aa: CASSPRGRDQPQHF; j_gene: TRBJ1-5; v_gene: TRBV4-2; len: 14; abundance: .
CDR3aa: CSPRFRDTQYF; j_gene: TRBJ2-3; v_gene: TRBV29-1; len: 11; abundance: few
CDR3aa: CASSFRQGSNQPQHF; j_gene: TRBJ1-5; v_gene: TRBV7-9; len: 15; abundance: few
CDR3aa: CASSAMRRKETQYF; j_gene: TRBJ2-5; v_gene: TRBV2; len: 14; abundance: many
CDR3aa: CASSPPGPASEQYF; j_gene: TRBJ2-7; v_gene: TRBV18; len: 14; abundance: few
CDR3aa: CASSLAGTIEQYF; j_gene: TRBJ2-7; v_gene: TRBV7-8; len: 13; abundance: many
CDR3aa: CVSSYRGRHTDTQYF; j_gene: TRBJ2-3; v_gene: TRBV6-5; len: 15; abundance: .
CDR3aa: CSARAAGASYNEQFF; j_gene: TRBJ2-1; v_gene: TRBV20-1; len: 15; abundance: many
CDR3aa: CASIPLLDRFQETQYF; j_gene: TRBJ2-5; v_gene: TRBV2; len: 16; abundance: many
CDR3aa: CASSPGGLASLGEQYF; j_gene: TRBJ2-7; v_gene: TRBV12-3/TRBV12-4; len: 16; abundance: few
CDR3aa: CAISESARGMNTEAFF; j_gene: TRBJ1-1; v_gene: TRBV10-3; len: 16; abundance: many
CDR3aa: CASSSIAMRYEQYF; j_gene: TRBJ2-7; v_gene: TRBV7-9; len: 14; abundance: many
CDR3aa: CASGTSYNEQFF; j_gene: TRBJ2-1; v_gene: TRBV12-5; len: 12; abundance: many
CDR3aa: CASTHRGSTDTQYF; j_gene: TRBJ2-3; v_gene: TRBV12-3/TRBV12-4; len: 14; abundance: many
CDR3aa: CSDLGGTDSTEAFF; j_gene: TRBJ1-1; v_gene: TRBV20-1; len: 14; abundance: many
CDR3aa: CASSPRTSGSTNTGELFF; j_gene: TRBJ2-2; v_gene: TRBV18; len: 18; abundance: few
CDR3aa: CASGDRPHQPQHF; j_gene: TRBJ1-5; v_gene: TRBV19; len: 13; abundance: few
CDR3aa: CASSPTGLAEAYEQYF; j_gene: TRBJ2-7; v_gene: TRBV28; len: 16; abundance: .
CDR3aa: CSVRLTGPQETQYF; j_gene: TRBJ2-5; v_gene: TRBV29-1; len: 14; abundance: few
CDR3aa: CAWRGMVAADTQYF; j_gene: TRBJ2-3; v_gene: TRBV30; len: 14; abundance: many
CDR3aa: CASSFTWTGGYNEQFF; j_gene: TRBJ2-1; v_gene: TRBV28; len: 16; abundance: .
CDR3aa: CASSLGDRGLGEQFF; j_gene: TRBJ2-1; v_gene: TRBV7-2; len: 15; abundance: .
CDR3aa: CASSLSELAVNTGELFF; j_gene: TRBJ2-2; v_gene: TRBV28; len: 17; abundance: .
CDR3aa: CASSSRGSYGYTF; j_gene: TRBJ1-2; v_gene: TRBV2; len: 13; abundance: .
CDR3aa: CASTTRETGSSYEQYF; j_gene: TRBJ2-7; v_gene: TRBV7-9; len: 16; abundance: many
CDR3aa: CAASGEGETQYF; j_gene: TRBJ2-5; v_gene: TRBV10-3; len: 12; abundance: .
CDR3aa: CASSPSGGYSSYNEQFF; j_gene: TRBJ2-1; v_gene: TRBV7-3; len: 17; abundance: .
CDR3aa: CASSLQGDGYGYTF; j_gene: TRBJ1-2; v_gene: TRBV28; len: 14; abundance: .
CDR3aa: CASSHSEGQNNSPLHF; j_gene: TRBJ1-6; v_gene: TRBV2; len: 16; abundance: few